This T cell receptor (beta chain) stems from a study of cytomegalovirus exposure and HLA in healthy donors. Study-wide results and caveats: Of the V segments, some could not be distinguished, including TRBV6-2 and TRBV6-3, and were excluded.

On this clone: The target antigen is unknown.

The PCR was carried out with 60 Vbeta primers and 13 Jbeta primers. TCRdb's table, derived via immunoSEQ multiplex PCR, lists solely in-frame clones and lacks some. This table has approximately 140,000 clones, roughly three fifths appearing once. Germline values: CDR1 SNHLY, CDR2 FYNNEI. CDR3 size: 15 residues. Unmatched junction bases numbered 4, after V lost 6 bases and J lost 0 bases. V usage is TRBV2 and J usage is TRBJ2-3, with 9 nucleotides matching TRBD2. Sequencing was carried out using PBMCs. The clonotype was recovered from a woman aged 60-70 years in good health and CMV-seronegative. The CDR3: CASSFTSGSTDTQYF. CDR3 sequence (DNA): TGTGCCAGCAGCTTCACTAGCGGGAGCACAGATACGCAGTATTTT.